This T cell receptor (beta chain) was found in a study of Graves' ophthalmopathy and Graves' hyperthyroidism (dated by TCRdb to the late 2010s). With respect to the entire study: Hyperthyroidism was considered stable if no progression to ophthalmopathy occurred within 18 months of follow-up. In five or six hyperthyroidism patients, the T-cell repertoires found in thyroid tissue were compared with those found in blood. The independent validation cohort included some 19 hyperthyroidism patients plus 17 patients who later progressed from hyperthyroidism to ophthalmopathy. TCR beta repertoire signatures were used to distinguish Graves' ophthalmopathy from Graves' hyperthyroidism and to predict progression to ophthalmopathy. In total, some 130 blood samples were TCR-sequenced: approximately 40 ophthalmopathy, under 80 hyperthyroidism and some 17 hyperthyroidism-to-ophthalmopathy patients. After sampling, hyperthyroidism patients received methimazole starting at 30 mg daily, and ophthalmopathy patients received high-dose intravenous methylprednisolone. To explore V-J signatures distinguishing ophthalmopathy from hyperthyroidism, a discovery set of 100 patients (roughly 44 ophthalmopathy, roughly 56 stable hyperthyroidism) was enrolled. Overall results and qualifications from the work: No statistical method was used to predetermine the sample size, and group allocation was not hidden from the investigators. In cross-validation, the 13-signature model distinguished ophthalmopathy from stable hyperthyroidism with nearly 90% sensitivity and nearly 82% specificity, and in the test set the corresponding values were approximately 79% and 70%. In validation, the model predicted ophthalmopathy progression with over 60% sensitivity and 72.22% specificity; some 13 predicted patients were CT-confirmed with GO in a median of about 7.1 months. Most of the expanded thyroid clonotypes with a frequency above 0.001 were also detected in blood, and it was suggested that the thyroid immune response may be reflected by blood repertoires.

Hyperthyroidism patients were newly diagnosed, with disease duration under 2 months, and aged 18 to 65 years. Patients were excluded if they had other autoimmune diseases, uncontrolled infections, pregnancy or lactation. Diagnosis relied on clinical symptoms, serum thyroxine, TRAb, thyroid ultrasound and orbital computed tomography. Trizol reagent was used to extract the total RNA, and its quality was then checked on an Agilent 2100 Bioanalyzer. A note on this clonotype: Its antigen remains undetermined. No per-base quality is available; no much larger clone lies one base away.

For repertoire sequencing, TCR beta CDR3 regions were amplified from RNA transcripts. A first-round RT-PCR used HTBI primers with the Qiagen OneStep RT-PCR kit, followed by a second-round multiplex PCR, size selection and purification. Sequencing of the libraries was carried out on an Illumina HiSeq2000 in paired-end mode with 100 bp reads. As for the authors' bioinformatics: Reads were processed with SOAPnuke, discarding reads with adapters, uncalled bases, mean Phred below 15, or no exact constant-primer or identifier match. COPE v1.2.5 was used to merge the high-quality paired reads. Each unique nucleotide sequence was treated as a clonotype, and MiTCR v1.1 was used to align the clonotypes to the IMGT TRB V, D and J references. The analysis was limited to V-J combinations with a frequency above 0.0001, which together covered approximately 99% of repertoires. A TCR clonal expansion and chaos score per V-J combination was defined as the ratio of F50 clonal expansion to chaos observed in the TCRdist matrix. Welch's t-statistics and random forest were used to reduce features to more than ten V-J combinations, which were fed into a naive Bayes classifier. The Morisita-Horn index was used to measure how similar the thyroid and blood repertoires were. Through fastp at Q25 and MiXCR, TCRdb rebuilt clones from the public reads, retaining in-frame beta chains. Rows are combined by CDR3 protein, so each entry shows the most common genes and DNA. The V and J calls and clone size come from TCRdb's table, not from the authors' own analysis. The sample contains more than 1,000,000 distinct CDR3 sequences, 36% of them found a single time. 11% of the sample belongs to the ten largest clones.

CDR1 is given as MNHEY and CDR2 as SVGAGI, both from the germline V gene. Reading from cysteine to phenylalanine, the CDR3 counts 14 amino acids. Only the CDR3 DNA is retained, 42 bases long and in frame from the first base. Trimming takes 6 bases off V and 1 base off J; junction bases not matched to a gene: 3. The TCR originated in an adult man with Graves' hyperthyroidism. Sequencing was carried out using peripheral blood or thyroid tissue (not recorded which). The sequence links TRBV6-5 to TRBJ1-1; TRBD1 lines up with 9 middle nucleotides. CDR3 loop: CASRGQGKNTEAFF. Read as DNA, the sequence is TGTGCCAGCAGGGGACAGGGCAAGAACACTGAAGCTTTCTTT.